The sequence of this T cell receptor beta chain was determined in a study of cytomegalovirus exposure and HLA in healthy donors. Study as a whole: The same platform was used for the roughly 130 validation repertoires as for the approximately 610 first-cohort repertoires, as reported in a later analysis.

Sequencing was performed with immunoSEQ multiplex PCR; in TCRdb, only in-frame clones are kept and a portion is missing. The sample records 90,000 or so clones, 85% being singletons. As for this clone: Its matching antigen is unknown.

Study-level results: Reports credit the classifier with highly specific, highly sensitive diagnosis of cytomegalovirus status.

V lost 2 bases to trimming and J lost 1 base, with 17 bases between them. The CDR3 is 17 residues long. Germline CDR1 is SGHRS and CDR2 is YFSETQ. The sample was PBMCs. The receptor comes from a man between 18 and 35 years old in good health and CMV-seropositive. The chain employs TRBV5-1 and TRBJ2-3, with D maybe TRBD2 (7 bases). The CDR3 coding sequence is TGCGCCAGCAGCTTTGGCGGGGGCCAGAGTGGCACAGATACGCAGTATTTT. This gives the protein CASSFGGGQSGTDTQYF.